This T cell receptor (beta chain) was identified in a study of blood T cell repertoires in COVID-19. Study information: Samples of COVID-19 (acute and convalescent) were obtained from the United States, Italy and Spain.

The CDR3 is 14 residues long. From germline, CDR1 is MDHEN and CDR2 SYDVKM. Trimming cost V 2 bases and J 1 base, with 8 bases left between them. TCRdb keeps only in-frame clones here, not all; method: immunoSEQ multiplex PCR. The table has approximately 290,000 clones, 85% to 90% seen once; the top ten hold 3.5% to 5%. Participants were aged about 18 to 100 years from about two dozen US areas. The chain carries TRBV28 and TRBJ1-1, with a tentative D call TRBD1 (6 bases). This sequence originates from a woman aged 18 to 35 with acute COVID-19. The sequencing input was PBMCs or T cells enriched from blood (not recorded which). The CDR3 bases are TGTGCCAGCAGTTTAAGGGGGGGGAACACTGAAGCTTTCTTT. This sequence encodes CASSLRGGNTEAFF.